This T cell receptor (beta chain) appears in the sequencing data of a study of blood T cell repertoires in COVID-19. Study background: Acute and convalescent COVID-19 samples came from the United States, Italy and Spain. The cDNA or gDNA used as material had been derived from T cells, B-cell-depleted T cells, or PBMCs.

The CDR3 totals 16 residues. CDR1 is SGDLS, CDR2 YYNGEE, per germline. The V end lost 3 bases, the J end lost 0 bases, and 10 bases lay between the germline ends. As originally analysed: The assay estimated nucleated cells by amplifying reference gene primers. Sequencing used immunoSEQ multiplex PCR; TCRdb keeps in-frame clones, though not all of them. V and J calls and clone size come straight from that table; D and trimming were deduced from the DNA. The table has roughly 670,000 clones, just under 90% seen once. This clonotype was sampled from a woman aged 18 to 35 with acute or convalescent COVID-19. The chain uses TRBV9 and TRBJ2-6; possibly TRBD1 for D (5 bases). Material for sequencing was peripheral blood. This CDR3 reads CASSGTPLSGANVLTF. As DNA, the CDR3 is TGTGCCAGCAGCGGGACACCCCTCTCTGGGGCCAACGTCCTGACTTTC.